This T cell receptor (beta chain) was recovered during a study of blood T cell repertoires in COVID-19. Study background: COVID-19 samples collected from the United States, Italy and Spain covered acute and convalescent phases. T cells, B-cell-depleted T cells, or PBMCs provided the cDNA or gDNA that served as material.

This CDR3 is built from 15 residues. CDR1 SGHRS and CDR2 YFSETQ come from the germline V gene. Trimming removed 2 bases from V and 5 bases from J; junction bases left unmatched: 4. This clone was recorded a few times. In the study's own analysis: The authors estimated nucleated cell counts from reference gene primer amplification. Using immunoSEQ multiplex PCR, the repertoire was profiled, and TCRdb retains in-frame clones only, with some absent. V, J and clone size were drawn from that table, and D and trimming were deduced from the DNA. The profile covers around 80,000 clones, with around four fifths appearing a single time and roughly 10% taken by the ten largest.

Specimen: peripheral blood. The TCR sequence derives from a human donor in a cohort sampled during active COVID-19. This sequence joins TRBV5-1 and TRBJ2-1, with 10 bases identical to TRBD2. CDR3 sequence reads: CASSFQSGRDNEQFF. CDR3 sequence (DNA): TGCGCCAGCAGCTTCCAAAGCGGGAGGGACAATGAGCAGTTCTTC. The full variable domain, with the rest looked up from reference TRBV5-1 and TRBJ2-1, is KAGVTQTPRYLIKTRGQQVTLSCSPISGHRSVSWYQQTPGQGLQFLFEYFSETQRNKGNFPGRFSGRQFSNSRSEMNVSTLELGDSALYLCASSFQSGRDNEQFFGPGTRLTVL.